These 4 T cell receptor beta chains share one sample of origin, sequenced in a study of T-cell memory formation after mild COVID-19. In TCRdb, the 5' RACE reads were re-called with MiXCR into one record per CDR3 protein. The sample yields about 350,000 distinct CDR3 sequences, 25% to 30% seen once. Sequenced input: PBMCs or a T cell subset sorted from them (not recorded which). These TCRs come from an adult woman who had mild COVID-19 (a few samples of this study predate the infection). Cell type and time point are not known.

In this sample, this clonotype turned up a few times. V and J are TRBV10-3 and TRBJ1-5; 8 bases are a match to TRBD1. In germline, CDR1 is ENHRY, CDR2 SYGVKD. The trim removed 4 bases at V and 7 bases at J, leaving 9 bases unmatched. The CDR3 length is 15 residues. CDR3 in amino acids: CAISAQSGGDQPQHF. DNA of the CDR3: TGTGCCATCAGTGCCCAATCAGGGGGCGACCAGCCCCAGCATTTT.

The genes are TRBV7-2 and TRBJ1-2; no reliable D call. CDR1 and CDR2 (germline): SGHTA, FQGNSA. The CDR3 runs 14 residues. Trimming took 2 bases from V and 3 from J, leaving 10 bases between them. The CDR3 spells CASSLSGGDYGYTF. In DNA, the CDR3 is TGTGCCAGCAGCTTATCCGGTGGGGACTATGGCTACACCTTC.

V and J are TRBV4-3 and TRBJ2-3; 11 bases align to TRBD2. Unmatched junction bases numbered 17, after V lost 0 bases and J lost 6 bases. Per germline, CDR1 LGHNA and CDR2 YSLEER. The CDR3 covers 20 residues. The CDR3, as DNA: TGCGCCAGCAGCCAAGATAGTCCGGGAATCGCACTAGCGGGAGACGATACGCAGTATTTT. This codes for CASSQDSPGIALAGDDTQYF.

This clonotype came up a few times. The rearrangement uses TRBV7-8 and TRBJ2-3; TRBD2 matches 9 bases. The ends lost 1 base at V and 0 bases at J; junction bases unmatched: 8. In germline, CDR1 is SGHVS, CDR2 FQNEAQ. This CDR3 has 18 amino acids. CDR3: CASSLEWRGGSSTDTQYF. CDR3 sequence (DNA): TGTGCCAGCAGCTTAGAGTGGCGGGGGGGATCTAGCACAGATACGCAGTATTTT. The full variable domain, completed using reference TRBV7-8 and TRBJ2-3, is GAGVSQSPRYKVAKRGQDVALRCDPISGHVSLFWYQQALGQGPEFLTYFQNEAQLDKSGLPSDRFFAERPEGSVSTLKIQRTQQEDSAVYLCASSLEWRGGSSTDTQYFGPGTRLTVL.